The rows below give T cell receptor beta chains drawn from one sample of a study of identical twins. TCRdb reanalysed the 5' RACE reads using MiXCR and keeps one entry per CDR3 protein. The sample carries 350,000 to 400,000 distinct CDR3 sequences, approximately 9.1% recorded once. Sequencing was carried out using naive T cells sorted from blood. The receptors derive from a woman between 50 and 59 years old in good health. The CDR3 runs from the conserved cysteine through the conserved F or W. Where a row states a size, it is once, few, many or the class of an expanded clone; other rows omit it.

CDR3 protein: CASSYSTTENEQFF
clone size: -
J gene: TRBJ2-1
V gene: TRBV6-5

CDR3 protein: CASSLGSVKGPYGYTF
clone size: few
J gene: TRBJ1-2
V gene: TRBV12-3/TRBV12-4

CDR3 protein: CASSQEQAGGADTQYF
clone size: many
J gene: TRBJ2-3
V gene: TRBV3-1

CDR3 protein: CAVRAQKLGEQYF
clone size: -
J gene: TRBJ2-7
V gene: TRBV10-3

CDR3 protein: CSVDPSRAGELFF
clone size: few
J gene: TRBJ2-2
V gene: TRBV29-1

CDR3 protein: CASSLGPWLATGELFF
clone size: -
J gene: TRBJ2-2
V gene: TRBV7-2

CDR3 protein: CASRSQGPYEQYF
clone size: -
J gene: TRBJ2-7
V gene: TRBV6-5

CDR3 protein: CSALQGNTEAFF
clone size: -
J gene: TRBJ1-1
V gene: TRBV29-1

CDR3 protein: CASSLAFRDRSYEQYF
clone size: -
J gene: TRBJ2-7
V gene: TRBV5-1

CDR3 protein: CSARSETYEQYF
clone size: few
J gene: TRBJ2-7
V gene: TRBV20-1

CDR3 protein: CSATGLADYEQYF
clone size: -
J gene: TRBJ2-7
V gene: TRBV20-1

CDR3 protein: CAWSRTGELFF
clone size: many
J gene: TRBJ2-2
V gene: TRBV30

CDR3 protein: CASSSRLAEIPGELFF
clone size: few
J gene: TRBJ2-2
V gene: TRBV7-9

CDR3 protein: CATSTERSYNEQFF
clone size: few
J gene: TRBJ2-1
V gene: TRBV24-1

CDR3 protein: CAGQRVTSTDTQYF
clone size: few
J gene: TRBJ2-3
V gene: TRBV2

CDR3 protein: CASSLNGGTRTEAFF
clone size: few
J gene: TRBJ1-1
V gene: TRBV7-3

CDR3 protein: CASSIGNNEQFF
clone size: -
J gene: TRBJ2-1
V gene: TRBV19

CDR3 protein: CASSQDEISLQHF
clone size: many
J gene: TRBJ1-5
V gene: TRBV4-2

CDR3 protein: CASSRRLARIDTQYF
clone size: -
J gene: TRBJ2-3
V gene: TRBV12-3/TRBV12-4

CDR3 protein: CASSPHWNTEAFF
clone size: few
J gene: TRBJ1-1
V gene: TRBV9

CDR3 protein: CASSVGAGLNQNTEAFF
clone size: -
J gene: TRBJ1-1
V gene: TRBV9

CDR3 protein: CASSSLEAYNVIKNTEAFF
clone size: -
J gene: TRBJ1-1
V gene: TRBV11-2

CDR3 protein: CASSLAAHTDTQYF
clone size: few
J gene: TRBJ2-3
V gene: TRBV7-9

CDR3 protein: CASSRRTDGYNEQFF
clone size: many
J gene: TRBJ2-1
V gene: TRBV5-1

CDR3 protein: CSSEQNTEAFF
clone size: few
J gene: TRBJ1-1
V gene: TRBV29-1

CDR3 protein: CASSLAVLANEQYF
clone size: -
J gene: TRBJ2-7
V gene: TRBV7-8

CDR3 protein: CSVQRSDTQYF
clone size: many
J gene: TRBJ2-3
V gene: TRBV29-1

CDR3 protein: CASSQAGQGTGELFF
clone size: many
J gene: TRBJ2-2
V gene: TRBV4-2

CDR3 protein: CASSLAGPGNEQFF
clone size: few
J gene: TRBJ2-1
V gene: TRBV5-1

CDR3 protein: CSEIGGGSTDTQYF
clone size: many
J gene: TRBJ2-3
V gene: TRBV29-1

CDR3 protein: CASFTLGGAEAFF
clone size: -
J gene: TRBJ1-1
V gene: TRBV18

CDR3 protein: CASSLGSRSGANVLTF
clone size: few
J gene: TRBJ2-6
V gene: TRBV5-6

CDR3 protein: CAISGTGSGYTF
clone size: many
J gene: TRBJ1-2
V gene: TRBV10-3

CDR3 protein: CASSSSTSGGTIEQFF
clone size: -
J gene: TRBJ2-1
V gene: TRBV12-3/TRBV12-4

CDR3 protein: CASSPSEVSGELFF
clone size: -
J gene: TRBJ2-2
V gene: TRBV7-9

CDR3 protein: CASSRGLAGGGTGELFF
clone size: few
J gene: TRBJ2-2
V gene: TRBV3-1

CDR3 protein: CSARKASGFFNEQFF
clone size: -
J gene: TRBJ2-1
V gene: TRBV20-1

CDR3 protein: CASSSSGEETQYF
clone size: -
J gene: TRBJ2-5
V gene: TRBV6-5

CDR3 protein: CASSPGAGRTDTQYF
clone size: many
J gene: TRBJ2-3
V gene: TRBV3-1

CDR3 protein: CASSMGTAGTSGMEQYF
clone size: many
J gene: TRBJ2-7
V gene: TRBV7-9